Below, one T cell receptor beta chain is given with its context. The antigen is not known. PCR employed 60 Vbeta and 13 Jbeta primers. Using immunoSEQ multiplex PCR, the repertoire was profiled, and TCRdb retains in-frame clones only, with some absent. The data contain about 94,000 clones, approximately 7.6% of them singletons. The entry originates in a study of cytomegalovirus exposure and HLA in healthy donors. Study-wide results and caveats: Sequencing probably produced one cluster of sequence variants that were highly shared. Later analysis showed most CMV-associated TCR beta chains appearing HLA-restricted.

Looked up from germline, CDR1 is SNHLY and CDR2 is FYNNEI. The CDR3 contains 11 residues. Trimming shortened V by 10 bases and J by 6 bases, and 9 bases separated the two germline ends. The chain uses TRBV2 and TRBJ2-2, with unresolved D. The source of this sequence is a man over 45 in good health and CMV-seronegative. Sequenced input: PBMCs. As DNA, the CDR3 is TGTGCCACCAGCCGGGCCGGGGAGCTGTTTTTT. It yields the protein CATSRAGELFF.